Listed below are T cell receptor beta chains from one sample, sequenced in a study of T cell changes during pregnancy in multiple sclerosis. Assay: immunoSEQ multiplex PCR; the TCRdb copy retains only in-frame clones and omits some. The sample contains around 56,000 clones, around nine tenths of which appear only once. The input for sequencing was CD4+ T cells from peripheral blood mononuclear cells, taken in the third trimester of pregnancy. The origin of the receptors is a female donor with multiple sclerosis, enrolled in a pregnancy study. CDR3s include the opening cysteine and the closing phenylalanine or tryptophan. The D gene is left open where the match is weak. A row's size may be missing; if present it is once, few, many or a size class.

V gene,clone size,J gene,D gene,CDR3 length,CDR3 DNA,CDR3 protein
TRBV5-1,NA,TRBJ2-3,TRBD2,14,TGCGCCAGCACCATAGGGACTAGCAAAGATACGCAGTATTTT,CASTIGTSKDTQYF
TRBV19,NA,TRBJ1-2,TRBD1,14,TGTGCCAGTAGAAGGACAGGAGTTAACTATGGCTACACCTTC,CASRRTGVNYGYTF
TRBV5-1,NA,TRBJ1-2,TRBD1,12,TGCGCCAGCAGCCCGACAGGGGACGGCTACACCTTC,CASSPTGDGYTF
TRBV5-6,once,TRBJ1-1,NA,13,TGTGCCAGCAGCTTGACAGCAAACACTGAAGCTTTCTTT,CASSLTANTEAFF
TRBV18,NA,TRBJ1-3,TRBD1,16,TGTGCCAGCTCACCACCGACAGGGTACTCTGGAAACACCATATATTTT,CASSPPTGYSGNTIYF
TRBV6-1,NA,TRBJ2-5,TRBD2,15,TGTGCCAGCAGTCCATGGGCGGGAGGGCCGGAGACCCAGTACTTC,CASSPWAGGPETQYF
TRBV10-3,NA,TRBJ2-7,TRBD1,15,TGTGCCATCAGTCCCGGACAGGGGGGGTTCTACGAGCAGTACTTC,CAISPGQGGFYEQYF
TRBV4-2,NA,TRBJ2-1,TRBD2,16,TGTGCCAGCAGCCTCGAGACTAGCGGGAGTCAGAATGAGCAGTTCTTC,CASSLETSGSQNEQFF
TRBV7-2,NA,TRBJ2-2,NA,16,TGTGCCAGCAGCTTACGGAACAGGGCGCACACCGGGGAGCTGTTTTTT,CASSLRNRAHTGELFF
TRBV6-5,once,TRBJ1-4,TRBD1,14,TGTGCCGCTCGGAAGGGACAGGGTAATGAAAAACTGTTTTTT,CAARKGQGNEKLFF
TRBV11-2,NA,TRBJ1-1,NA,16,TGTGCCAGCAGCTTAGATGCGGGTCAAGGGAACACTGAAGCTTTCTTT,CASSLDAGQGNTEAFF
TRBV2,NA,TRBJ2-1,TRBD2,12,TGTGCCAGCACCCGGGGGGGCGATGAGCAGTTCTTC,CASTRGGDEQFF
TRBV19,once,TRBJ2-5,NA,15,TGTGCCAGTAAAGAGGCCCAGCTGCCAATCGAGACCCAGTACTTC,CASKEAQLPIETQYF
TRBV7-9,NA,TRBJ1-4,NA,13,TGTGCCAGCAGCTTACAGGGTCATGAAAAACTGTTTTTT,CASSLQGHEKLFF
TRBV19,NA,TRBJ1-5,NA,13,TGTGCCAGTAGAAGGGGGGGTGCTCAGCCCCAGCATTTT,CASRRGGAQPQHF
TRBV5-6,NA,TRBJ2-7,NA,15,TGTGCCAGCAGCTTGGGGGGCACAGTAGGACACGAGCAGTACTTC,CASSLGGTVGHEQYF
TRBV5-1,NA,TRBJ2-7,NA,13,TGCGCCAGCAGCTTGTCTCAGGTTGGCGAGCAGTACTTC,CASSLSQVGEQYF
TRBV30,NA,TRBJ2-2,TRBD2,15,TGTGCCTGGAGGACGGGGGGGTCGAACACCGGGGAGCTGTTTTTT,CAWRTGGSNTGELFF
TRBV5-6,once,TRBJ1-6,NA,15,TGTGCCAGCAGCTTGGTTTCACTAGCCAATTCACCCCTCCACTTT,CASSLVSLANSPLHF
TRBV4-3,NA,TRBJ2-1,NA,16,TGCGCCAGCAGCCTATCGCCAAGGGGTGCGTACAATGAGCAGTTCTTC,CASSLSPRGAYNEQFF
TRBV6-5,once,TRBJ2-7,NA,15,TGTGCCAGCAGTTACTCGAATCTAGGAGCCTACGAGCAGTACTTC,CASSYSNLGAYEQYF
TRBV9,NA,TRBJ2-5,NA,16,TGTGCCAGCAGCGTAGCTGCCGGGGAGCTCCCTGAGACCCAGTACTTC,CASSVAAGELPETQYF
TRBV5-4,NA,TRBJ1-5,NA,16,TGTGCCAGCAGCTCCCAGCCCGGGAAAGTTGACCAGCCCCAGCATTTT,CASSSQPGKVDQPQHF
TRBV10-3,NA,TRBJ1-4,TRBD1,14,TGTGCCATCAGGGGGGACAGCAACTCGGAAAAACTGTTTTTT,CAIRGDSNSEKLFF
TRBV2,NA,TRBJ1-5,NA,15,TGTGCCAGCAGTGCGGGGAGGGGTAGCAATCAGCCCCAGCATTTT,CASSAGRGSNQPQHF
TRBV6-1,once,TRBJ2-6,NA,15,TGTGCCACACTACATGGCGGCTCTGGGGCCAACGTCCTGACTTTC,CATLHGGSGANVLTF
TRBV19,NA,TRBJ2-7,NA,15,TGTGCCAGTAGTATAACAGATGAAGTCTCCTACGAGCAGTACTTC,CASSITDEVSYEQYF
TRBV5-1,NA,TRBJ1-2,TRBD1,14,TGCGCCAGCAGCCTTGGACAGGGGGCAGAGGGCTACACCTTC,CASSLGQGAEGYTF
TRBV5-1,once,TRBJ1-1,NA,16,TGCGCCAGCAGCCAACGAGGGTTAGGACGGTTCACTGAAGCTTTCTTT,CASSQRGLGRFTEAFF